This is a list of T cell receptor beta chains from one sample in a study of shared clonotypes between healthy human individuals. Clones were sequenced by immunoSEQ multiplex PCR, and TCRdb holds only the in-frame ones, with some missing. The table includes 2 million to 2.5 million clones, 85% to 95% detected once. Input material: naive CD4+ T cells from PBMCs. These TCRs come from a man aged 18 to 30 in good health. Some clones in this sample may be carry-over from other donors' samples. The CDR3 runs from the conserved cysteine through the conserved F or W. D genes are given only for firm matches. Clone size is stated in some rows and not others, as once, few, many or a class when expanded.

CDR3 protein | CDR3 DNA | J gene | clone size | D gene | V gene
CASSTAASATYNEQFF | TGTGCCAGTAGTACCGCTGCTAGCGCTACCTACAATGAGCAGTTCTTC | TRBJ2-1 | . | . | TRBV19
CAWSVSGRGGGQPQHF | TGTGCCTGGAGTGTATCGGGGAGGGGGGGCGGTCAGCCCCAGCATTTT | TRBJ1-5 | once | . | TRBV30
CASSPGTGGEKLFF | TGTGCCAGCTCACCCGGGACCGGGGGTGAAAAACTGTTTTTT | TRBJ1-4 | . | . | TRBV18
CASSEARGSGANVLTF | TGTGCCAGCAGTGAAGCGAGGGGATCTGGGGCCAACGTCCTGACTTTC | TRBJ2-6 | once | . | TRBV6-1
CASRGARWHEQFF | TGCGCCAGCAGAGGTGCCCGGTGGCATGAGCAGTTCTTC | TRBJ2-1 | . | . | TRBV4-1
CSARRGYEQYF | TGCAGTGCTAGGAGGGGGTACGAGCAGTACTTC | TRBJ2-7 | . | . | TRBV20-1
CASSLVQGADTQYF | TGCGCCAGCAGCTTGGTTCAGGGGGCAGATACGCAGTATTTT | TRBJ2-3 | few | TRBD1 | TRBV5-1
CASRKVQGARTEAFF | TGTGCCAGCAGGAAAGTACAGGGGGCTAGAACTGAAGCTTTCTTT | TRBJ1-1 | . | TRBD1 | TRBV6-5
CASSLGDKFGWSGANVLTF | TGTGCCAGCAGCTTAGGGGACAAGTTTGGTTGGTCTGGGGCCAACGTCCTGACTTTC | TRBJ2-6 | . | . | TRBV7-9
CASSANEVADGYTF | TGTGCCAGCAGCGCCAACGAGGTGGCGGATGGCTACACCTTC | TRBJ1-2 | once | . | TRBV7-8
CASSLRTDPNEKLFF | TGTGCCAGCAGTTTACGGACAGACCCTAATGAAAAACTGTTTTTT | TRBJ1-4 | . | . | TRBV28
CASTLGQWEKLFF | TGTGCCAGCACCCTAGGACAGTGGGAAAAACTGTTTTTT | TRBJ1-4 | . | . | TRBV25-1
CASILGLAGRIYEQYF | TGCGCCAGCATTCTGGGACTAGCGGGAAGAATCTACGAGCAGTACTTC | TRBJ2-7 | . | TRBD2 | TRBV10-1
CASAEGYGYTF | TGCGCCAGCGCCGAAGGGTATGGCTACACCTTC | TRBJ1-2 | . | . | TRBV5-1
CASSSGSGTPYGYTF | TGTGCCAGCAGCTCCGGTTCCGGGACCCCCTATGGCTACACCTTC | TRBJ1-2 | . | . | TRBV5-4
CASSRRLSTSTDTQYF | TGTGCCAGCAGCCGCAGGCTTTCGACTAGCACAGATACGCAGTATTTT | TRBJ2-3 | once | . | TRBV7-9
CASSGGGPPYEQYF | TGTGCCAGCAGCGGCGGAGGGCCCCCTTACGAGCAGTACTTC | TRBJ2-7 | . | . | TRBV28
CAWSVIDTQYF | TGTGCCTGGAGTGTCATAGATACGCAGTATTTT | TRBJ2-3 | . | . | TRBV30
CASRIRSAPYNEQFF | TGTGCCAGCAGAATTCGTAGCGCCCCTTACAATGAGCAGTTCTTC | TRBJ2-1 | once | . | TRBV2
CASRRNPPVDYEQYF | TGCGCCAGCAGGAGAAACCCGCCGGTAGACTACGAGCAGTACTTC | TRBJ2-7 | . | . | TRBV5-1
CASSQDWRGVLNQPQHF | TGCGCCAGCAGCCAAGATTGGCGGGGAGTCCTTAATCAGCCCCAGCATTTT | TRBJ1-5 | . | . | TRBV4-3
CASSKKGTSGRLSTDTQYF | TGTGCCAGCAGCAAAAAAGGGACTAGCGGGAGGTTGAGCACAGATACGCAGTATTTT | TRBJ2-3 | . | . | TRBV21-1
CASSDGLAGVKGTGELFF | TGTGCCAGCAGTGATGGTCTAGCGGGAGTAAAAGGCACCGGGGAGCTGTTTTTT | TRBJ2-2 | . | TRBD2 | TRBV6-1
CASSGSGGLLEQYF | TGTGCCAGTAGTGGGTCAGGGGGCTTGCTCGAGCAGTACTTC | TRBJ2-7 | . | TRBD1 | TRBV19
CASSPGSAGELFF | TGTGCCAGCAGCCCAGGGTCGGCCGGGGAGCTGTTTTTT | TRBJ2-2 | . | . | TRBV6-6
CASSEGHSSYEQYF | TGTGCCAGCAGTGAAGGCCACAGCTCCTACGAGCAGTACTTC | TRBJ2-7 | . | . | TRBV25-1
CASSTRGLHQYNEQFF | TGTGCCAGCAGTACCCGGGGGCTCCACCAATACAATGAGCAGTTCTTC | TRBJ2-1 | . | . | TRBV28
CASSSGTGTEKLFF | TGTGCCAGCAGTTCCGGGACAGGGACTGAAAAACTGTTTTTT | TRBJ1-4 | few | TRBD1 | TRBV2
CASIKSDGTEAFF | TGTGCCAGCATAAAATCTGATGGCACTGAAGCTTTCTTT | TRBJ1-1 | . | . | TRBV28
CASSLPQGAYADTQYF | TGCGCCAGCAGCTTGCCCCAGGGGGCATACGCAGATACGCAGTATTTT | TRBJ2-3 | . | TRBD1 | TRBV5-1
CASSLLMGGPGGYTF | TGTGCCAGCAGTTTATTAATGGGGGGCCCAGGGGGCTACACCTTC | TRBJ1-2 | . | . | TRBV28
CASSQALAGRETQYF | TGTGCCAGCAGCCAAGCCCTAGCAGGGCGGGAGACCCAGTACTTC | TRBJ2-5 | . | . | TRBV14
CASSEGGLSSYNEQFF | TGTGCCAGCAGTGAAGGTGGGCTGAGCTCCTACAATGAGCAGTTCTTC | TRBJ2-1 | . | . | TRBV6-1